Detailed here is one TCR beta chain. The data stem from a study of cytomegalovirus exposure and HLA in healthy donors. The study ran its PCR with 60 Vbeta and 13 Jbeta primers. Assay: immunoSEQ multiplex PCR; the TCRdb copy retains only in-frame clones and omits some. Counted here are 95,000 to 130,000 clones, approximately 80% occurring once; the ten biggest clones make up 4% to 5.5%. V was cut by 0 bases and J by 0 bases, with 9 bases left in between. This CDR3 contains 16 residues. CDR1 is SGHNT and CDR2 is YENEEA in the germline V gene. The chain employs TRBV11-3 and TRBJ1-3; D remains unclear. The TCR sequence derives from a man younger than 45 in good health and CMV-seropositive. Sequencing was carried out using PBMCs. The CDR3 sequence: CASSLESLRSGNTIYF. CDR3 DNA sequence: TGTGCCAGCAGCTTAGAAAGCCTGCGCTCTGGAAACACCATATATTTT.